This TCR beta chain derives from a study of T-cell memory formation after mild COVID-19. TCRdb ran MiXCR on the 5' RACE reads and lists one entry per CDR3 protein. The sample has over 150,000 distinct CDR3 sequences; about 22% are singletons. The CDR3 consists of 14 residues. The germline V and J ends were trimmed by 6 bases and 3 bases, with 14 bases remaining between them. Only one count was recorded for this clonotype. Sample: PBMCs or a T cell subset sorted from them (not recorded which). The sequence derives from an adult woman who had mild COVID-19 (a few samples of this study predate the infection). Cell type and time point are not known. The genes are TRBV12-3 or TRBV12-4 and TRBJ1-1; perhaps TRBD1 as D (6 bases). The CDR3 DNA sequence: TGTGCCAGCAGCCCCGGGACACTTGACACTGAAGCTTTCTTT. Amino acid sequence: CASSPGTLDTEAFF.